This TCR beta chain was found in a study of cytomegalovirus exposure and HLA in healthy donors. The repertoire was sequenced with immunoSEQ multiplex PCR; TCRdb's copy has only in-frame clones and lacks some. Of under 100,000 clones in the sample, about 95% are singletons; the top ten hold 1.3%. Trimming pared 10 bases from V and 3 bases from J, leaving 15 bases between. The CDR3 sequence is 13 residues long. Germline CDR1 WSHSY, CDR2 SAAADI. The sequencing input was PBMCs. The clonotype was recovered from a young woman in good health and CMV-seronegative. V is TRBV10-2 and J is TRBJ2-5; possible D gene TRBD2, 5 bases. For the CDR3, the DNA is TGCGCCACCAAAGAGGGCCGAGAAGAGACCCAGTACTTC. It codes for CATKEGREETQYF.